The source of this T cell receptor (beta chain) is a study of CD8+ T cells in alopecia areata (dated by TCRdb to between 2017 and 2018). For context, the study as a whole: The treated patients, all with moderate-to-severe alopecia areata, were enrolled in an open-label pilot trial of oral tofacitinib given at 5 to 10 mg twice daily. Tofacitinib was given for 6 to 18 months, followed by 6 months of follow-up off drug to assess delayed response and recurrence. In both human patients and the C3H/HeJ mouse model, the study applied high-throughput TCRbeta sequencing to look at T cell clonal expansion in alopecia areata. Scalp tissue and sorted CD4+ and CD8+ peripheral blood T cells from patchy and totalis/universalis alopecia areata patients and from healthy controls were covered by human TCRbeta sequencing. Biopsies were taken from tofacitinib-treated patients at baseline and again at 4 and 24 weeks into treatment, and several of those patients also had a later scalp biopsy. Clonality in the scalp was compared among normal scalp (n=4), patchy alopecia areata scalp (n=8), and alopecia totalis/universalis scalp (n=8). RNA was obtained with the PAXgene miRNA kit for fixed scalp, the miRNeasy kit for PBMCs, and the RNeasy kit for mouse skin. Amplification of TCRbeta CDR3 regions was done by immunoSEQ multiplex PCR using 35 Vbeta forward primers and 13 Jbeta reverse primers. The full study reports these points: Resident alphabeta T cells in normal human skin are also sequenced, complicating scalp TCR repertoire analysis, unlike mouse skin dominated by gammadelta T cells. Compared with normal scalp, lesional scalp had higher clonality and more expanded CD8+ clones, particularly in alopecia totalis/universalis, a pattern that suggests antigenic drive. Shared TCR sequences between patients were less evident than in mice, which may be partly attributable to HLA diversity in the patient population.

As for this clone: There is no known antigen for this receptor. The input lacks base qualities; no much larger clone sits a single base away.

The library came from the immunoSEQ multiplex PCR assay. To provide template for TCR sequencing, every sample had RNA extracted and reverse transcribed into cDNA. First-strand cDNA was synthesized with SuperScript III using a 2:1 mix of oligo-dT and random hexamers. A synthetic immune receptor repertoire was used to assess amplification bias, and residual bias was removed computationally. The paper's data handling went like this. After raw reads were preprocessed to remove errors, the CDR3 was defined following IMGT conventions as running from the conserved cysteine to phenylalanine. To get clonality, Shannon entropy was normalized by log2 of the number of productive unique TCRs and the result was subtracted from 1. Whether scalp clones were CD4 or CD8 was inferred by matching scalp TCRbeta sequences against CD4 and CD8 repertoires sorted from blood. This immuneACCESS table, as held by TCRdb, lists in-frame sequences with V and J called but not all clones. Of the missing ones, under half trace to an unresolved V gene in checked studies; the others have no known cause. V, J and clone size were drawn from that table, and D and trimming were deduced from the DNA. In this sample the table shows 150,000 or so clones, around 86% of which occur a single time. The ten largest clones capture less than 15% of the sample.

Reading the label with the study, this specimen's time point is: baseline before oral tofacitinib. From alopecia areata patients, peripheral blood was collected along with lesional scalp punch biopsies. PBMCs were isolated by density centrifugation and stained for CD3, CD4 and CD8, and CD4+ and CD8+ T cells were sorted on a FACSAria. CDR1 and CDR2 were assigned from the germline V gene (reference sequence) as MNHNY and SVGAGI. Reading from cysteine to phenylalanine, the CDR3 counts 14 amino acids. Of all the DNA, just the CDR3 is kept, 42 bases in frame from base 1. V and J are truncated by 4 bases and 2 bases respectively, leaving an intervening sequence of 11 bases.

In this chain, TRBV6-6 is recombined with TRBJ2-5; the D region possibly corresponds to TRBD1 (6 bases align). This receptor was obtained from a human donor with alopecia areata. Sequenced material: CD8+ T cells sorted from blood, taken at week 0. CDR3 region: CASSFRQDQETQYF. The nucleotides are TGTGCCAGCAGTTTTCGACAGGATCAAGAGACCCAGTACTTC.